The sequence of this T cell receptor beta chain was determined in a study of cytomegalovirus exposure and HLA in healthy donors. About the study: It was reported in a later analysis that the same platform had been used for the 120 validation repertoires as for the roughly 710 first-cohort repertoires.

The count of this clone is one. No antigen is known for it. The germline V gene encodes CDR1 SNHLY and CDR2 FYNNEI. Trimming pared 1 base from V and 8 bases from J, leaving 14 bases between. This CDR3 spans 14 amino acids. From the 120-subject validation cohort, which was separate from the roughly 700-subject first cohort, the donors were drawn. Here immunoSEQ multiplex PCR was the method, and the copy in TCRdb shows in-frame clones only, minus some. Of roughly 180,000 clones listed, approximately 89% are singletons. General observations from the study: High specificity and sensitivity for cytomegalovirus status were reported for the classifier. Associated with cytomegalovirus, according to the listing, were some 180 TCR beta chains.

The sequence came from a man aged 25-45 years in good health and CMV-seropositive. The chain recombines TRBV2 with TRBJ1-2; D not certain. Sequencing was carried out using PBMCs. In nucleotides, the CDR3 is TGTGCCAGCAGTGAAGTCGGGGATTATGAGGGCTACACCTTC. Translation gives CASSEVGDYEGYTF. Full variable domain (outside the CDR3, taken from reference TRBV2 and TRBJ1-2): EPEVTQTPSHQVTQMGQEVILRCVPISNHLYFYWYRQILGQKVEFLVSFYNNEISEKSEIFDDQFSVERPDGSNFTLKIRSTKLEDSAMYFCASSEVGDYEGYTFGSGTRLTVV.